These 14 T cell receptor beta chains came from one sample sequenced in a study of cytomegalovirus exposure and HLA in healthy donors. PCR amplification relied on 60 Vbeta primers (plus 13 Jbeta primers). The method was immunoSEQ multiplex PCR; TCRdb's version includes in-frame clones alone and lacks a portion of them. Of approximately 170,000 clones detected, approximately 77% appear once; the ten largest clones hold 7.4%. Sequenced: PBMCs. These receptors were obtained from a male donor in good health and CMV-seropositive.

The CDR3 reads CATSLRGAGGEQYF. In DNA form, the CDR3 reads TGTGCCACCAGTTTACGTGGAGCGGGGGGAGAGCAGTACTTC. The V gene is TRBV15, the J gene TRBJ2-7, with TRBD2 matching 9 bases. The CDR3 runs 14 residues. J was trimmed by 7 bases and V by 6 bases; bases with no gene match: 10. CDR1 and CDR2 (germline): LNHNV, YYDKDF (reference sequence).

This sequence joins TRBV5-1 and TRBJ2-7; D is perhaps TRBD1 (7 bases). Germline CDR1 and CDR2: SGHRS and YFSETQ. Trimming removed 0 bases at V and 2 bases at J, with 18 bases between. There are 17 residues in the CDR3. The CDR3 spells CASSLAGGGTVTYEQYF. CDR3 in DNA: TGCGCCAGCAGCTTGGCCGGGGGCGGGACAGTGACCTACGAGCAGTACTTC.

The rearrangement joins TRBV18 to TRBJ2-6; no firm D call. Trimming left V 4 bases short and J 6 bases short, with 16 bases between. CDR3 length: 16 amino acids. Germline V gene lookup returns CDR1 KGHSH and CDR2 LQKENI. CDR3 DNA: TGTGCCAGCTCACAGTCAGCAGGTCTGTCGGCCAACGTCCTGACTTTC. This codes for CASSQSAGLSANVLTF.

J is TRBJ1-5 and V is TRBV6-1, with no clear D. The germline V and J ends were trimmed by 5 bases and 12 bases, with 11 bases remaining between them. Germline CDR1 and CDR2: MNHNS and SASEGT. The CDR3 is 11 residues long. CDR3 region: CASSRRWLQHF. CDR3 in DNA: TGTGCCAGCAGTCGCAGGTGGCTCCAGCATTTT.

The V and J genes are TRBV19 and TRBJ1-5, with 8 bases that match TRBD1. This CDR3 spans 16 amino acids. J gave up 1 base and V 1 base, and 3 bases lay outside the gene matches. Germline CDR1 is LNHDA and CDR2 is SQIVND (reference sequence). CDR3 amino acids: CASSIGNRGSNQPQHF. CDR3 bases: TGTGCCAGTAGTATAGGCAACAGGGGGAGCAATCAGCCCCAGCATTTT.

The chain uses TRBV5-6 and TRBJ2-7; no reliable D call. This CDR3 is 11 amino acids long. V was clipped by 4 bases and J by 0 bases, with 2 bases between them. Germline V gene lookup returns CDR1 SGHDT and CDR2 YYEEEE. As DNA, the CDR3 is TGTGCCAGCAGCCGCTCCTACGAGCAGTACTTC. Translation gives CASSRSYEQYF. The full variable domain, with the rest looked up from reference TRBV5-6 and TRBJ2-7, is DAGVTQSPTHLIKTRGQQVTLRCSPKSGHDTVSWYQQALGQGPQFIFQYYEEEERQRGNFPDRFSGHQFPNYSSELNVNALLLGDSALYLCASSRSYEQYFGPGTRLTVT.

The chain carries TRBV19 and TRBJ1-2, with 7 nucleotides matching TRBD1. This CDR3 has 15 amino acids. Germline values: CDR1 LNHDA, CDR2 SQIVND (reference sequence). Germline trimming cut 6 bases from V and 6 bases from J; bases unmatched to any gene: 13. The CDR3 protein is CASRWGQRLDHGYTF. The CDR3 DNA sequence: TGTGCCAGTAGGTGGGGACAGAGGCTTGATCATGGCTACACCTTC.

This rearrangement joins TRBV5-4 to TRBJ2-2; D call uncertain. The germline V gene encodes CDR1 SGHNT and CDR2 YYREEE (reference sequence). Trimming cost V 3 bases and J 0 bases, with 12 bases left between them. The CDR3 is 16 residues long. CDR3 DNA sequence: TGTGCCAGCAGCTCCCTACGTAGTGCGAACACCGGGGAGCTGTTTTTT. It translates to CASSSLRSANTGELFF.

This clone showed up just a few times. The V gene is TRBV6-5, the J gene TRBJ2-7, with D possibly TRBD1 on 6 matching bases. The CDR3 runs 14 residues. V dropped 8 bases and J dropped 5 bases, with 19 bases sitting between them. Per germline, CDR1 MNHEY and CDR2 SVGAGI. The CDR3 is CASSSYAGEDEQYF. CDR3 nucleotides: TGTGCCAGCTCCTCTTATGCAGGGGAAGACGAGCAGTACTTC.

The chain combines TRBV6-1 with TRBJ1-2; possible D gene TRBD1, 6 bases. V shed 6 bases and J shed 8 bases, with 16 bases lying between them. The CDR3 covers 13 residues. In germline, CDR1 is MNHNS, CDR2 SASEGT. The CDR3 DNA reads TGTGCCAGCAGCGTAACAGGGAAGGAAGGCTACACCTTC. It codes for CASSVTGKEGYTF.

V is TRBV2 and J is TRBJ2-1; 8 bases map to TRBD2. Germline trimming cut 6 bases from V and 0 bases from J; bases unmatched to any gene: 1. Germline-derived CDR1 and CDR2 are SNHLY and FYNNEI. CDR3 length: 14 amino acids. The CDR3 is CASSGGGSYNEQFF. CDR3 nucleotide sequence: TGTGCCAGCAGCGGGGGGGGCTCCTACAATGAGCAGTTCTTC.

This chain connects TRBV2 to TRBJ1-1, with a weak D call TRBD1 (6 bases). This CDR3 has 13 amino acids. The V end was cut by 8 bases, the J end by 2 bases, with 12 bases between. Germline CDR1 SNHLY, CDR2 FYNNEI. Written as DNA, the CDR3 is TGTGCCAGCGGGGGCCTTTTAAACACTGAAGCTTTCTTT. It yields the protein CASGGLLNTEAFF.

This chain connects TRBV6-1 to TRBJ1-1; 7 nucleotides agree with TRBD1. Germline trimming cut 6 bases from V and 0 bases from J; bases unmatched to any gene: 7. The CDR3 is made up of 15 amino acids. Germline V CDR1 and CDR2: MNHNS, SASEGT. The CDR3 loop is CASRHLQGMNTEAFF. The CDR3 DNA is TGTGCCAGCAGACACTTACAGGGGATGAACACTGAAGCTTTCTTT.

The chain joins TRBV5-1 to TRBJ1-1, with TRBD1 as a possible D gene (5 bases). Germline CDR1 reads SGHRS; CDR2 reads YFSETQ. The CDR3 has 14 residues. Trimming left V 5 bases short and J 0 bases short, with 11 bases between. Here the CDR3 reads CASRPGHLNTEAFF. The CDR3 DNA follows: TGCGCCAGCAGACCCGGACACCTGAACACTGAAGCTTTCTTT.